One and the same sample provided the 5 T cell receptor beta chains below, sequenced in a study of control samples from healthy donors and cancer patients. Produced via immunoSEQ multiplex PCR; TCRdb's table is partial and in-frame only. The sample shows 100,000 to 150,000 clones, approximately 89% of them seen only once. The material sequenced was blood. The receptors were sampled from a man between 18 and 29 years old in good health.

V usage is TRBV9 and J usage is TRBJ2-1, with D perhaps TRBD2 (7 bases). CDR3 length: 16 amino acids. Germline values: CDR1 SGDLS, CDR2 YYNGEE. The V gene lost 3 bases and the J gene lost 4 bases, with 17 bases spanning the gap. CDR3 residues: CASSGEGGPLYNEQFF. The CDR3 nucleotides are TGTGCCAGCAGCGGAGAGGGGGGGCCACTTTACAATGAGCAGTTCTTC.

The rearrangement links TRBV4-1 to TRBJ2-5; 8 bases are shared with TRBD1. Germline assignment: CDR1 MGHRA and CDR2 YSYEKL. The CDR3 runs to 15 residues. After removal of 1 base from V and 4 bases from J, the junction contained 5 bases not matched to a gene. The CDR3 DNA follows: TGCGCCAGCAGCCAAGCTCGGACAGGGTTAGAGACCCAGTACTTC. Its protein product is CASSQARTGLETQYF.

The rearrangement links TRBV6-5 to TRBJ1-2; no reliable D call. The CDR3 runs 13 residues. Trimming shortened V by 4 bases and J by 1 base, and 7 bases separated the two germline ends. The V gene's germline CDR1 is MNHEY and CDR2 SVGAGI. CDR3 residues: CASSSHSNYGYTF. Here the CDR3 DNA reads TGTGCCAGCAGTTCCCACAGTAACTATGGCTACACCTTC.

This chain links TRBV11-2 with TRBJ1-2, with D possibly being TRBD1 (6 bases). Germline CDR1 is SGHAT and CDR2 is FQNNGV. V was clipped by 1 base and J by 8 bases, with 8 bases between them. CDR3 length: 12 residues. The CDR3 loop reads CASSLVGAGYTF. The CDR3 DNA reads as TGTGCCAGCAGCTTAGTGGGGGCCGGCTACACCTTC.

This CDR3 is CASSLKRSAYEQYF. CDR3 in DNA: TGTGCCAGCAGCTTAAAGCGTTCTGCCTACGAGCAGTACTTC. The chain recombines TRBV7-3 with TRBJ2-7; no clear D. The CDR3 is 14 residues long. Between the trimmed V and J ends, which lost 1 base and 2 bases, there was a span of 9 bases. Looked up from germline, CDR1 is SGHTA and CDR2 is FQGTGA.